The source of this T cell receptor (beta chain) is a study of blood T cell repertoires in COVID-19. Study-level background: There were acute and convalescent COVID-19 samples, and they came from the United States, Italy and Spain. PBMCs, B-cell-depleted T cells, or T cells were the source of the cDNA or gDNA that made up the material.

Germline V gene lookup returns CDR1 SGHRS and CDR2 YFSETQ. Trimming took off 2 bases at V and 8 bases at J, with 8 bases between the two ends. CDR3 length: 12 amino acids. Per the original methods: Reference gene primer amplification yielded estimated nucleated cell counts. Sequencing was performed with immunoSEQ multiplex PCR; in TCRdb, only in-frame clones are kept and a portion is missing. V, J and clone size derive from that table, while D and trimming were established from the DNA sequence. The sample includes roughly 300,000 clones, 80% to 85% of them seen just once. This receptor was identified in a woman aged 55-69 years with active or convalescent COVID-19. The source material was peripheral blood. The rearrangement joins TRBV5-1 to TRBJ2-1, with D uncertain. The CDR3: CASSLMGDEQFF. The CDR3 nucleotides read TGCGCCAGCAGCTTAATGGGCGATGAGCAGTTCTTC.